Listed below are T cell receptor beta chains from one sample, sequenced in a study of patients and donors after allogeneic stem cell transplantation. A single record per CDR3 protein comes from TCRdb applying MiXCR to the RT-PCR reads. The sample has about 960,000 distinct CDR3 sequences; 15% to 20% are singletons. The sequencing input was blood, either unsorted or a sorted T cell fraction (not recorded which). The receptors derive from a human donor who was either an allogeneic HSCT recipient or a stem cell or donor lymphocyte infusion donor (not recorded which). It is not recorded whose cells these are; they may come from a transplant donor. CDR3s include the opening cysteine and the closing phenylalanine or tryptophan. The order of the fields is D gene, clone size, V gene, J gene, CDR3 DNA, CDR3 protein. A D gene is named only where the DNA matches it firmly. Rows give clone size only sometimes, using once, few, many, or a class for an expanded clone.

>.|few|TRBV11-2|TRBJ1-4
TGTGCCAGCAGAGGACAAGGTGAAAAACTGTTTTTT
CASRGQGEKLFF
>TRBD2|few|TRBV3-1|TRBJ2-1
TGTGCCAGCAAGCTAGCGGGAGGGCCTAGGAATGAGCAGTTCTTC
CASKLAGGPRNEQFF
>.|few|TRBV27|TRBJ2-1
TGTGCCAGCAGTCCAGTTGGTGTGTCATACAATGAGCAGTTCTTC
CASSPVGVSYNEQFF
>.|.|TRBV2|TRBJ1-5
TGTGCCAGCAGTGTGGGACATAGCAATCAGCCCCAGCATTTT
CASSVGHSNQPQHF
>.|few|TRBV5-1|TRBJ1-1
TGCGCCAGCAGCTTTGAGGGAAGACACGGCCCCAACACTGAAGCTTTCTTT
CASSFEGRHGPNTEAFF
>.|once|TRBV20-1|TRBJ2-5
TGCAGTGCTAGGGGTCGGACGGAGGAGACCCAGTACTTC
CSARGRTEETQYF
>.|few|TRBV5-4|TRBJ1-1
TGTGCCAGCAGAGACACAGGGAGATACACTGAAGCTTTCTTT
CASRDTGRYTEAFF
>.|many|TRBV12-3/TRBV12-4|TRBJ2-7
TGTGCCAGCAGTTTTGGGGATGGACGCTACGAGCAGTACTTC
CASSFGDGRYEQYF
>TRBD1|.|TRBV5-6|TRBJ2-5
TGTGCCAGCAGCTTCCCCCCCCCCGGGACAGTCCAAGAGACCCAGTACTTC
CASSFPPPGTVQETQYF
>.|.|TRBV20-1|TRBJ1-3
TGCAGTGCTAGGAGGCTGCCTACTGGAAACACCATATATTTT
CSARRLPTGNTIYF
>.|few|TRBV18|TRBJ1-2
TGTGCCAGCTCCCCCTCGAGACGCTATGGCTACACCTTC
CASSPSRRYGYTF
>.|few|TRBV7-2|TRBJ2-5
TGTGCCAGCAGTTTTACGGGACACAAAGAGACCCAGTACTTC
CASSFTGHKETQYF
>.|few|TRBV7-9|TRBJ1-5
TGTGCCAGCAGCTCCGGGCCGAGGTTGGGTCAGCCCCAGCATTTT
CASSSGPRLGQPQHF